The clone carrying this T cell receptor (beta chain) appeared a few times. Antigen specificity is unknown. Profiles of TCR beta VDJ and CDR3 were generated from a genomic DNA template. TCRdb reanalysed the reads using MiXCR and keeps one entry per CDR3 protein. Of hundreds of thousands of distinct CDR3 sequences detected, 65% to 80% appear once; the ten largest clones hold 4%. This record comes from a study of CD8+CD57+ T cells in acquired aplastic anemia. Study information: Quantities of DNA derived from sorted CD4+ and CD8+ cells averaged roughly 3 ug.

Study observations and caveats: Any difference that existed in CD8+ Simpson's diversity between patients and controls was not significant. There were over 25 CD8+ CDR3 sequences that occurred in both patients and controls.

The receptor comes from a human donor in good health, serving as a control. Sequencing was performed on sorted CD4+, CD8+, or CD8+CD57+ T cells (not recorded which) from PBMCs.

As DNA, the CDR3 is TGTGCCAGCAGTTACTCGGGAGGGGCGGAAAACATTCAGTACTTC. This encodes CASSYSGGAENIQYF. This chain connects TRBV6-5 to TRBJ2-4, with 7 bases fitting TRBD2. V shed 0 bases, J shed 5 bases, and the junction held 4 bases outside the gene matches. The CDR3 consists of 15 residues. Germline V lookup: CDR1 MNHEY, CDR2 SVGAGI.